This entry lists 20 T cell receptor beta chains sequenced from one sample in a study of T cells after yellow fever vaccination. TCRdb fed the 5' RACE reads into MiXCR, producing one record per CDR3 protein. The data hold tens of thousands of distinct CDR3 sequences, with over 7.5% observed a single time. The source was CD8+ T cells sorted from PBMCs, collected on the day of the yellow fever booster vaccination. The receptors were gathered from a man younger than 45 who received the YFV17D yellow fever vaccine.

To note about this clonotype: The junction and the germline gene differ at one end; a read error may be behind it. The CDR3, as DNA: TGTTCCAGCAGCTTCAGGCTAGCGGGAGTTAATGAGCAGTTCTTC. This codes for CSSSFRLAGVNEQFF. The rearrangement joins TRBV3-1 to TRBJ2-1; the match to TRBD2 covers 10 bases. Germline CDR1 is LGHDT and CDR2 is YNNKEL (reference sequence). The CDR3 is made up of 15 amino acids.

The chain combines TRBV9 with TRBJ2-5; D not resolved. The CDR3 consists of 14 residues. Germline lookup yields CDR1 SGDLS and CDR2 YYNGEE. The V end was cut by 3 bases, the J end by 4 bases, with 13 bases between. The CDR3 is CASSGTPGLETQYF. The CDR3 DNA follows: TGTGCCAGCAGCGGAACGCCGGGTCTAGAGACCCAGTACTTC. Based on the CDR3 plus reference TRBV9 and TRBJ2-5, the full variable domain is DSGVTQTPKHLITATGQRVTLRCSPRSGDLSVYWYQQSLDQGLQFLIQYYNGEERAKGNILERFSAQQFPDLHSELNLSSLELGDSALYFCASSGTPGLETQYFGPGTRLLVL.

This clonotype has a handful of counts. V usage is TRBV14 and J usage is TRBJ2-7; D tentatively fits TRBD1 or TRBD2 (6 bases each). V dropped 1 base and J dropped 7 bases, with 11 bases sitting between them. CDR1 and CDR2 from the germline V gene are SGHDN and FVKESK. The CDR3 is 13 amino acids. The CDR3 reads CASSQGGAVEQYF. DNA for the CDR3: TGTGCCAGCAGCCAAGGGGGGGCTGTGGAGCAGTACTTC. Drawing the rest from reference TRBV14 and TRBJ2-7, the complete variable domain is EAGVTQFPSHSVIEKGQTVTLRCDPISGHDNLYWYRRVMGKEIKFLLHFVKESKQDESGMPNNRFLAERTGGTYSTLKVQPAELEDSGVYFCASSQGGAVEQYFGPGTRLTVT.

This chain connects TRBV5-6 to TRBJ2-7; 7 nucleotides line up with TRBD2. Germline V gene sequence: CDR1 SGHDT, CDR2 YYEEEE. This CDR3 is built from 14 residues. V lost 4 bases, J lost 5 bases, and 9 bases stayed unmatched. The CDR3 DNA follows: TGTGCCAGCAGCATGGGATGGGGGGGGGACGAGCAGTACTTC. Encoded protein: CASSMGWGGDEQYF.

A few counts support this clonotype. The chain employs TRBV5-1 and TRBJ2-1; D call uncertain. The CDR3 has 16 amino acids. V was shortened by 0 bases and J by 0 bases, with 10 bases between the two germline ends. Germline lookup yields CDR1 SGHRS and CDR2 YFSETQ. DNA of the CDR3: TGCGCCAGCAGCTTGGATACGGGCAGCTCCTACAATGAGCAGTTCTTC. The encoded protein is CASSLDTGSSYNEQFF.

This clonotype was seen more than once but under ten times. The CDR3 loop is CASSWWEETNEQFF. CDR3 coding DNA: TGTGCCAGCAGTTGGTGGGAGGAAACAAATGAGCAGTTCTTC. V is TRBV12-3 or TRBV12-4 and J is TRBJ2-1; TRBD2 might be the D (6 bases). V was cut by 4 bases and J by 7 bases, with 14 bases left in between. The CDR3 is made up of 14 amino acids.

This clonotype was observed a few times. The V and J genes are TRBV2 and TRBJ2-7; D may correspond to TRBD1 or TRBD2 (6 bases each). Germline CDR1 reads SNHLY; CDR2 reads FYNNEI. Trimming cost V 3 bases and J 5 bases, with 14 bases left between them. The CDR3 runs 14 residues. The CDR3 protein is CASSDSGARNEQYF. The DNA of the CDR3 is TGTGCCAGCAGTGACTCGGGGGCAAGAAACGAGCAGTACTTC. Full variable domain (missing parts from reference TRBV2 and TRBJ2-7): EPEVTQTPSHQVTQMGQEVILRCVPISNHLYFYWYRQILGQKVEFLVSFYNNEISEKSEIFDDQFSVERPDGSNFTLKIRSTKLEDSAMYFCASSDSGARNEQYFGPGTRLTVT.

This clonotype occurred many times. J is TRBJ2-2 and V is TRBV15; D not certain. The CDR3 has 15 amino acids. Germline V lookup: CDR1 LNHNV, CDR2 YYDKDF (reference sequence). The V and J ends lost 0 bases and 6 bases respectively, with 11 bases between them. The CDR3 sequence is CATSRDSSTPGELFF. Written as DNA, the CDR3 is TGTGCCACCAGCAGAGATTCATCTACCCCCGGGGAGCTGTTTTTT.

This clonotype appeared many times. The chain uses TRBV25-1 and TRBJ1-1; D unresolved. This CDR3 has 13 amino acids. Germline V CDR1 and CDR2: MGHDK, SYGVNS. Trimming stripped 1 base from V and 5 bases from J, with 8 bases between. The DNA of the CDR3 is TGTGCCAGCAGTGAATCGACGGGGACTGAAGCTTTCTTT. Translated: CASSESTGTEAFF.

This clonotype was counted between two and nine times. The V and J genes are TRBV29-1 and TRBJ2-7, with 8 bases that match TRBD1. The CDR3 extends over 12 amino acids. The ends lost 4 bases at V and 5 bases at J; junction bases unmatched: 4. Per the germline V gene, CDR1 is SQVTM and CDR2 is ANQGSEA. CDR3 residues: CSVGVQGDEQYF. CDR3 bases: TGCAGCGTTGGAGTACAGGGGGACGAGCAGTACTTC.

Only a few counts were recorded for this clonotype. CDR3 coding DNA: TGTGCCAGTAAAGGACCCGGGGAGACCCAGTACTTC. This encodes CASKGPGETQYF. The chain links TRBV19 to TRBJ2-5; D unclear. Between the trimmed V and J ends, which lost 7 bases and 5 bases, there was a span of 11 bases. CDR3 length equals 12 residues. Germline loops: CDR1 LNHDA, CDR2 SQIVND (reference sequence).

This sequence joins TRBV9 and TRBJ2-1; 7 nucleotides match TRBD1. V trimming: 4 bases; J trimming: 8 bases; junction bases outside the gene matches: 9. The CDR3 is made up of 14 amino acids. CDR1 is SGDLS and CDR2 is YYNGEE in the germline V gene. The DNA for the CDR3 is TGTGCCAGCAGCTCGCCCCACGACAGGGATGAGCAGTTCTTC. Its translation: CASSSPHDRDEQFF.

The rearrangement uses TRBV6-1 and TRBJ2-2; D is possibly TRBD1 (6 bases). The CDR3 length is 15 residues. Germline CDR1 MNHNS, CDR2 SASEGT. Trimming shortened V by 7 bases and J by 4 bases, and 16 bases separated the two germline ends. DNA for the CDR3: TGTGCCAGCACAGTAAATACAGGGTCCACCGGGGAGCTGTTTTTT. Translation gives CASTVNTGSTGELFF.

The CDR3 sequence: CASSQDLGGVQPQHF. As DNA, the CDR3 is TGTGCCAGCAGCCAAGATCTTGGGGGGGTTCAGCCCCAGCATTTT. V usage is TRBV3-1 and J usage is TRBJ1-5, with a possible D match to TRBD1 (5 bases). CDR1 is LGHDT and CDR2 is YNNKEL in the germline V gene (reference sequence). The CDR3 loop spans 15 amino acids. The germline V and J ends were trimmed by 0 bases and 6 bases, with 12 bases remaining between them.

This chain links TRBV12-3 or TRBV12-4 with TRBJ2-7; D is possibly TRBD1 (6 bases). This CDR3 is 16 amino acids long. The ends were cut back, 6 bases at V and 5 bases at J, with 23 bases in the middle. For the CDR3, the DNA is TGTGCCAGCAGCCCGAAGGAGGCAGGGGCTATCGACGAGCAGTACTTC. Translating it yields CASSPKEAGAIDEQYF.

This clonotype was counted only a few times. The chain employs TRBV7-9 and TRBJ2-1, with 7 bases fitting TRBD2. CDR3 length equals 11 residues. The V and J ends lost 11 bases and 2 bases, in that order; junction bases with no gene match: 0. Germline CDR1 reads SEHNR; CDR2 reads FQNEAQ (reference sequence). The chain's CDR3 is CAGGAYNEQFF. The CDR3 DNA reads as TGTGCCGGGGGGGCCTACAATGAGCAGTTCTTC. Based on the CDR3 plus reference TRBV7-9 and TRBJ2-1, the full variable domain is DTGVSQNPRHKITKRGQNVTFRCDPISEHNRLYWYRQTLGQGPEFLTYFQNEAQLEKSRLLSDRFSAERPKGSFSTLEIQRTEQGDSAMYLCAGGAYNEQFFGPGTRLTVL.

Worth noting for this clonotype: One end of the junction does not line up with germline, which may come from a read error. The rearrangement uses TRBV4-3 and TRBJ2-7, with D maybe TRBD2 (6 bases). Looked up from germline, CDR1 is LGHNA and CDR2 is YSLEER. The CDR3 consists of 13 residues. In DNA, the CDR3 is TGCGCCAGCAGCCCGCCAGGGAGGAACGAGCGGTACTTC. This gives the protein CASSPPGRNERYF.

This chain connects TRBV3-1 to TRBJ2-4; D unresolved. Trimming stripped 3 bases from V and 9 bases from J, with 12 bases between. Germline V gene lookup returns CDR1 LGHDT and CDR2 YNNKEL (reference sequence). The length of the CDR3 is 13 residues. The CDR3 spells CASSQVAEPIQYF. CDR3 DNA sequence: TGTGCCAGCAGCCAGGTGGCCGAACCCATTCAGTACTTC.

The chain joins TRBV7-8 to TRBJ1-2, with TRBD1 matching 7 bases. V dropped 7 bases and J dropped 8; count of bases not matched to a gene: 10. Germline assignment: CDR1 SGHVS and CDR2 FQNEAQ. The CDR3 runs 13 residues. In nucleotides, the CDR3 is TGTGCCAGCACCCTCGGGACAGTTGACGGCTACACCTTC. This encodes CASTLGTVDGYTF.

The rearrangement links TRBV2 to TRBJ2-7, with D possibly matching TRBD2 (6 bases). With 0 bases removed from V and 2 bases from J, the gap between germline ends came to 14 bases. CDR3 length: 16 residues. Germline values: CDR1 SNHLY, CDR2 FYNNEI. The CDR3 is CASSEAHGGFTYEQYF. DNA for the CDR3: TGTGCCAGCAGTGAAGCGCACGGAGGGTTCACCTACGAGCAGTACTTC.